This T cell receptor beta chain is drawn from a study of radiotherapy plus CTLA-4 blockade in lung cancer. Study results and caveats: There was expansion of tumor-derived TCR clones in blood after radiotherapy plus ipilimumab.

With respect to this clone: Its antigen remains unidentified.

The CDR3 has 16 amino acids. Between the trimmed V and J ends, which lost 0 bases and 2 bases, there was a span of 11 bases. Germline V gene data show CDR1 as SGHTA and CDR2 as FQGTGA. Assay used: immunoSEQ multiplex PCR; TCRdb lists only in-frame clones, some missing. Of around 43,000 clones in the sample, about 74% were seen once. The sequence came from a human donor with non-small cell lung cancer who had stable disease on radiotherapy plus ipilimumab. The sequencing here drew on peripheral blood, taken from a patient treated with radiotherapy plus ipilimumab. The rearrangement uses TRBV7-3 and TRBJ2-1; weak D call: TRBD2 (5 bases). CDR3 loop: CASSLTPSGTYNEQFF. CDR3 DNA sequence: TGTGCCAGCAGCTTAACACCCTCGGGAACCTACAATGAGCAGTTCTTC. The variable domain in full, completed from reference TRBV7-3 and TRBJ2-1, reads GAGVSQTPSNKVTEKGKYVELRCDPISGHTALYWYRQSLGQGPEFLIYFQGTGAADDSGLPNDRFFAVRPEGSVSTLKIQRTERGDSAVYLCASSLTPSGTYNEQFFGPGTRLTVL.